This is a list of T cell receptor beta chains from one sample in a study of regulatory T cells in long-lasting Graves disease. TCRdb ran MiXCR on the multiplex PCR reads and lists one entry per CDR3 protein. The sample includes about 350,000 distinct CDR3 sequences, around 15% of them seen just once. These data also featured in a second study, about T cells in Graves' hyperthyroidism and ophthalmopathy.

This specimen consisted of peripheral blood mononuclear cells (PBMCs), obtained at new diagnosis, from a patient treated with antithyroid drugs. Every receptor here comes from a woman between 18 and 30 years old with Graves disease. The CDR3 runs from the conserved cysteine through the conserved F or W. The D gene is left open where the match is weak. The listing skips clone size in some rows; elsewhere it reads once, few, many or a size class.

D,size,V,J,length,DNA,CDR3
TRBD1,many,TRBV10-3,TRBJ1-2,12,TGTGCCATCAGCGGACAGGAGAGTGGCTACACCTTC,CAISGQESGYTF
-,many,TRBV30,TRBJ2-3,12,TGTGCCTGGACCCCTACCACGGATACGCAGTATTTT,CAWTPTTDTQYF
-,few,TRBV5-1,TRBJ1-2,16,TGCGCCAGCAGCTTTGCGGGGGATACAGGGCCTCGGGGCTACACCTTC,CASSFAGDTGPRGYTF
-,-,TRBV10-2,TRBJ2-7,17,TGCGCCAGCAGTGAGGCATTGACAGGAGCCCAAGCCTACGAGCAGTACTTC,CASSEALTGAQAYEQYF
-,-,TRBV18,TRBJ1-5,14,TGTGCCAGCTCCTTGGGGCAGGGAGATCAGCCCCAGCATTTT,CASSLGQGDQPQHF
-,many,TRBV3-1,TRBJ2-7,13,TGTGCCAGCAGCCAAGGCAGGCGATACGAGCAGTACTTC,CASSQGRRYEQYF
-,-,TRBV7-6,TRBJ2-3,18,TGTGCCAGCAGCCGCGAACTAATTTTCGATTCGCGCACAGATACGCGGTATTTT,CASSRELIFDSRTDTRYF
TRBD2,few,TRBV5-1,TRBJ2-7,17,TGCGCCAGCAGCAGCCAAGGGACTAGCGGGGCGAGGTACGAGCAGTACTTC,CASSSQGTSGARYEQYF
TRBD1,few,TRBV7-8,TRBJ2-2,17,TGTGCCAGCAGCTTAGCGATGGGACAGTTAAACACCGGGGAGCTGTTTTTC,CASSLAMGQLNTGELFF
TRBD2,few,TRBV28,TRBJ2-3,14,TGTGCCAGCAGCCTAGCGGGAATATCAGATACGCAGTATTTT,CASSLAGISDTQYF
-,-,TRBV7-8,TRBJ1-6,17,TGTGCCAGCAGAGCTGGCTACAGGGAAAGGGGTAATTCACCCCTCCACTTT,CASRAGYRERGNSPLHF
-,-,TRBV7-9,TRBJ2-7,15,TGTGCCAGCAGCCATTTCGACCGACTACCCTACGAGCAGTACTTC,CASSHFDRLPYEQYF
TRBD1,-,TRBV6-2/TRBV6-3,TRBJ2-7,17,TGTGCCAGCAGACATGGACAGGGGATAAGCAGCTCCTACGAGCAGTACTTC,CASRHGQGISSSYEQYF
TRBD2,many,TRBV7-9,TRBJ2-7,15,TGTGCCAGCAGCTTCGGCGGCGGGAGGTACTACGAGCAGTACTTC,CASSFGGGRYYEQYF
-,few,TRBV20-1,TRBJ2-3,14,TGCAGTGCTATGGGTAGCGGTAGCACAGATACGCAGTATTTT,CSAMGSGSTDTQYF
-,few,TRBV5-6,TRBJ1-5,15,TGTGCCAGCAGCTACGGACGGGAGGGCAATCAGCCCCAGCATTTT,CASSYGREGNQPQHF
TRBD1,many,TRBV18,TRBJ2-3,16,TGTGCCAGCTCACCACCGCTAGGACAGGGGACGGATACGCAGTATTTT,CASSPPLGQGTDTQYF
-,few,TRBV27,TRBJ1-2,14,TGTGCCAGCAGCCCCCGGGACACCTCTATTGGCTACACCTTC,CASSPRDTSIGYTF
TRBD1,-,TRBV27,TRBJ1-1,16,TGTGCCAGCAGACCCCAGGGGGGGGGTTCGGGGACTGAAGCTTTCTTT,CASRPQGGGSGTEAFF
TRBD1,-,TRBV29-1,TRBJ1-1,14,TGCAGCGTTGCAGTAGGGACAGGACAGACTGAAGCTTTCTTT,CSVAVGTGQTEAFF
-,-,TRBV3-1,TRBJ1-1,14,TGTGCCAGTACCCCTTCAGGGCTGCTTCCTGAAGCTTTCTTT,CASTPSGLLPEAFF
-,-,TRBV6-2/TRBV6-3,TRBJ1-2,13,TGTGCCAGCAGTTTCACAGGACCCTATGGCTACACCTTC,CASSFTGPYGYTF
TRBD2,many,TRBV7-3,TRBJ2-5,17,TGTGCCAGCAGCTTAGGACTAGCGGCCCTCGGTGGGGAGACCCAGTACTTC,CASSLGLAALGGETQYF
TRBD1,-,TRBV18,TRBJ2-3,22,TGTGCCAGCTCACCATCGGGGCACAGGGGGCGCCGCGCCCGCCTAGTGACAGATACGCAGTATTTT,CASSPSGHRGRRARLVTDTQYF
-,-,TRBV18,TRBJ2-7,14,TGTGCCAGCTCACCACGCGCAGGGTCCTACGAGCAGTACTTC,CASSPRAGSYEQYF
TRBD2,-,TRBV5-4,TRBJ2-7,15,TGTGCCAGCAGCTTGGAACTAGCGGGCCCCTACGAGCAGTACTTC,CASSLELAGPYEQYF
-,many,TRBV20-1,TRBJ2-5,15,TGCAGTGCGGGTGAATGGGGGGGGCCCGGGGAGACCCAGTACTTC,CSAGEWGGPGETQYF
-,-,TRBV10-3,TRBJ1-6,12,TGTGCCATCGCGTCCGCCAATTCACCCCTCCACTTT,CAIASANSPLHF
TRBD1,-,TRBV18,TRBJ1-3,12,TGTGCCAGCTCACGCACAGGGGACACCATATATTTT,CASSRTGDTIYF
-,many,TRBV6-1,TRBJ2-1,11,TGTGCCAGCAGGACCTACAATGAGCAGTTCTTC,CASRTYNEQFF
TRBD2,many,TRBV5-1,TRBJ2-3,18,TGCGCCAGCAGCATCACCAAGACTAGCGGGGGGGCCGGTGATACGCAGTATTTT,CASSITKTSGGAGDTQYF
-,many,TRBV28,TRBJ2-7,13,TGTGCCAGCGGCCAGGCCCCGATCTACGAGCAGTACTTC,CASGQAPIYEQYF
TRBD1,many,TRBV2,TRBJ2-5,15,TGTGCCAGCAGATCCCAGGGGGTGGGACCGGAGACCCAGTACTTC,CASRSQGVGPETQYF
TRBD2,many,TRBV20-1,TRBJ2-1,15,TGCAGTGCTAGAGATGTCCAGCGGGGTTACAATGAGCAGTTCTTC,CSARDVQRGYNEQFF
-,many,TRBV7-8,TRBJ2-3,14,TGTGCCAGCAGCCCGGGCCGTCACACAGATACGCAGTATTTT,CASSPGRHTDTQYF
TRBD2,many,TRBV28,TRBJ2-7,15,TGTGCCAGCAGTTTAGTTGGCGGGGGGGCTTACGAGCAGTACTTC,CASSLVGGGAYEQYF
-,few,TRBV5-1,TRBJ1-4,15,TGCGCCAGCCGAGGGGCGGCCCTAAGTAATGAAAAACTGTTTTTT,CASRGAALSNEKLFF
-,-,TRBV7-9,TRBJ1-5,14,TGTGCCAGCACGGGTGGGGGTAGCAATCAGCCCCAGCATTTT,CASTGGGSNQPQHF
TRBD2,few,TRBV15,TRBJ2-5,16,TGTGCCACCAGCAGAGTTCGCGGGAGGGCCGAAGAGACCCAGTACTTC,CATSRVRGRAEETQYF